These T cell receptor beta chains were read from a single sample in a study of low-dose radiotherapy and immunotherapy resistance in tumors. TCRdb redid the calling of the reads with MiXCR, one entry per CDR3 protein. The sample consists of 59,000 or so distinct CDR3 sequences, 26% of them appearing once. Specimen: PBMCs, collected before treatment. Every receptor here comes from a male donor with rectosigmoid adenocarcinoma. CDR3s include the opening cysteine and the closing phenylalanine or tryptophan. The D gene is left open where the match is weak. Some rows have no size entry. The others give once, few or many, or a class for an expanded clone.

D gene | J gene | V gene | clone size | CDR3 DNA | CDR3 protein
TRBD1 | TRBJ2-3 | TRBV29-1 | NA | TGCAGCGTTGAAGTACAGGGGGGCGCAGATACGCAGTATTTT | CSVEVQGGADTQYF
NA | TRBJ2-3 | TRBV29-1 | many | TGCAGCGTAGGACGCCAGCTTATCACAGATACGCAGTATTTT | CSVGRQLITDTQYF
NA | TRBJ1-2 | TRBV6-2/TRBV6-3 | NA | TGTGCCAGCAGTTACGGGCGTAACTATGGCTACACCTTC | CASSYGRNYGYTF
NA | TRBJ1-1 | TRBV14 | NA | NA | CASTNQTSMYLCASITGGRTEAFF
NA | TRBJ2-7 | TRBV9 | many | TGTGCCAGCAGCGTAGGGGCCACGGCCTACGAGCAGTACTTC | CASSVGATAYEQYF
NA | TRBJ2-3 | TRBV7-2 | many | TGTGCCAGCAGCTTCCCGACTGCTAGCACAGATACGCAGTATTTT | CASSFPTASTDTQYF
NA | TRBJ2-1 | TRBV7-8 | many | TGTGCCAGCGTCGAGGGACCCCGGGGGAACAATGAGCAGTTCTTC | CASVEGPRGNNEQFF
NA | TRBJ2-2 | TRBV19 | many | TGTGCCAGTAGTCCCCGGTATAGGGTATTCTCCGGGGAGCTGTTTTTT | CASSPRYRVFSGELFF
TRBD1 | TRBJ2-7 | TRBV4-1 | many | TGCGCCAGCAGCCGTCCCGGGACAGGGGCGTACGAGCAGTACTTC | CASSRPGTGAYEQYF
NA | TRBJ1-5 | TRBV18 | many | TGTGCCAGCTCAGGGGACACCTACAATCAGCCCCAGCATTTT | CASSGDTYNQPQHF
NA | TRBJ2-5 | TRBV27 | many | TGTGCCAGCAGTTTAAAAATCTCTCTGGTGCCGTATTACCAAGAGACCCAGTACTTC | CASSLKISLVPYYQETQYF
NA | TRBJ2-3 | TRBV5-5 | many | TGTGCCAGCAACGCGCGGGTGGGTTCCACAGATACGCAGTATTTT | CASNARVGSTDTQYF
NA | TRBJ2-2 | TRBV19 | many | TGTGCCAGTAGTATAGATTTTCAAGGACCCCGGGAGCTGTTTTTT | CASSIDFQGPRELFF
TRBD2 | TRBJ2-7 | TRBV4-1 | NA | TGCGCCAGCAGCCAAGGGGGACTAGCGGGAGGCGAGCAGTACTTC | CASSQGGLAGGEQYF
NA | TRBJ2-7 | TRBV16 | many | TGTGCCAGCAGCGAGAACTACGAGCAGTACTTC | CASSENYEQYF
NA | TRBJ1-1 | TRBV30 | many | TGTGCCTGGAGTGAGGGGGGAATGAACACTGAAGCTTTCTTT | CAWSEGGMNTEAFF
TRBD1 | TRBJ1-3 | TRBV29-1 | many | TGCAGCGCCCGACCCGGGACAGGGAATGGAAACACCATATATTTT | CSARPGTGNGNTIYF
NA | TRBJ1-4 | TRBV20-1 | many | TGCAGTGCTAGAACGGGTTCGGATGAAAAGCTGTTTTTT | CSARTGSDEKLFF
TRBD2 | TRBJ2-1 | TRBV7-3 | many | TGTGCCAGCAGCTTATCGGAGCGGGAGTACAATGAGCAGTTCTTC | CASSLSEREYNEQFF
NA | TRBJ2-7 | TRBV20-1 | few | TGCAGTGCTGCACAGGGAGCCGCCTACGAGCAGTACTTC | CSAAQGAAYEQYF
NA | TRBJ2-1 | TRBV21-1 | NA | TGTGCCAGCAGCAAATGGAGGCTAGCGGACAGACACAATGAGCAGTTCTTC | CASSKWRLADRHNEQFF
TRBD2 | TRBJ2-7 | TRBV20-1 | many | TGCAGTGCTACCTACGGACTAGCGGGATCGACCTACGAGCAGTACTTC | CSATYGLAGSTYEQYF
TRBD1 | TRBJ1-5 | TRBV7-6 | many | TGTGCCAGCAGCTTAAGGACAGGGAATCAGCCCCAGCATTTT | CASSLRTGNQPQHF
NA | TRBJ2-7 | TRBV5-1 | many | TGCGCCAGCAGCTCGGGAAACTACGAGCAGTACTTC | CASSSGNYEQYF
NA | TRBJ2-2 | TRBV4-3 | once | NA | CATAEREITGELFFF
NA | TRBJ2-1 | TRBV7-2 | many | TGTGCCAGCAGCTTCTCCGGACCCATTCGCTCCTACAATGAGCAGTTCTTC | CASSFSGPIRSYNEQFF
NA | TRBJ2-3 | TRBV3-1 | many | TGTGCCAGCAGCCAAGAGGTAGGGTTGTATACGCAGTATTTT | CASSQEVGLYTQYF
NA | TRBJ2-7 | TRBV20-1 | NA | TGCAGTGCTAGAGCACAGGACGAGCAGTACTTC | CSARAQDEQYF
TRBD1 | TRBJ2-7 | TRBV2 | many | TGTGCCAGCGATAGCGGACAGGGGGAGTACGAGCAGTACTTC | CASDSGQGEYEQYF
TRBD1 | TRBJ1-5 | TRBV4-2 | many | TGTGCCAGCAGCCCCTCGGACAGGGCTCAGCCCCAGCATTTT | CASSPSDRAQPQHF
TRBD1 | TRBJ1-2 | TRBV2 | many | TGTGCCAGCAGGAACCCCGGACAGGGGTCTGGCTACACCTTC | CASRNPGQGSGYTF
NA | TRBJ1-5 | TRBV7-9 | many | TGTGCCAGCAGCTTAGAGGGTAGCAATCAGCCCCAGCATTTT | CASSLEGSNQPQHF